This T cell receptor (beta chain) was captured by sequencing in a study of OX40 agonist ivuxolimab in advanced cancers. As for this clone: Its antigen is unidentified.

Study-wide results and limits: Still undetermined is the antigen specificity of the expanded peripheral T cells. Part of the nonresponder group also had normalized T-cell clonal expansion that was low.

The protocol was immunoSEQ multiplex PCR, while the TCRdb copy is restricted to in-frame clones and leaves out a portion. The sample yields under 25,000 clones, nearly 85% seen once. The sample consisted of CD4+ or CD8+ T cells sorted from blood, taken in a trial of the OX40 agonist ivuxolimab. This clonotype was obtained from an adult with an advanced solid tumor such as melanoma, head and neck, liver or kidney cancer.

The CDR3 region is CASSPAGQGSTGELFF. CDR3 coding DNA: TGTGCCAGCTCACCAGCGGGACAGGGGAGTACCGGGGAGCTGTTTTTT. The chain combines TRBV18 with TRBJ2-2; 10 nucleotides agree with TRBD1. Germline loops: CDR1 KGHSH, CDR2 LQKENI. J gave up 5 bases and V 2 bases, and 5 bases lay outside the gene matches. The CDR3 has 16 residues.